The 11 T cell receptor beta chains below come from one sample, sequenced in a study of T cells in localized non-small cell lung cancer. Sequencing was performed with immunoSEQ multiplex PCR; in TCRdb, only in-frame clones are kept and a portion is missing. The sample yields under 10,000 clones, approximately 93% seen once. The source material was peripheral blood, sampled before any cancer treatment. Source of these receptors: a woman between 40 and 69 years old with stage I lung adenocarcinoma.

The V call is TRBV14, the J call TRBJ1-5; D not resolved. Looked up from germline, CDR1 is SGHDN and CDR2 is FVKESK. The V and J ends lost 1 base and 5 bases respectively, with 6 bases between them. The CDR3 loop spans 13 amino acids. The CDR3 is CASSQASDQPQHF. CDR3 coding DNA: TGTGCCAGCAGCCAAGCGTCTGATCAGCCCCAGCATTTT.

The chain couples TRBV5-1 to TRBJ2-7, with D possibly matching TRBD2 (6 bases). V was clipped by 5 bases and J by 1 base, with 16 bases between them. The CDR3 loop spans 15 amino acids. Germline V gene lookup returns CDR1 SGHRS and CDR2 YFSETQ. CDR3 nucleotides: TGCGCCAGCAGGGTTGGGTCGGCGGGGTCCTACGAGCAGTACTTC. Encoded protein: CASRVGSAGSYEQYF.

This clone turned up a few times. The V gene is TRBV19, the J gene TRBJ1-1; tentatively, D is TRBD1 (6 bases). Trimming stripped 5 bases from V and 4 bases from J, with 23 bases between. The CDR3 runs 17 residues. CDR1 and CDR2 from the germline V gene are LNHDA and SQIVND (reference sequence). This CDR3 reads CASSGLGGLGSPTEAFF. The CDR3, as DNA: TGTGCCAGTAGTGGGTTGGGGGGGCTTGGATCACCCACTGAAGCTTTCTTT.

This chain joins TRBV2 and TRBJ2-6; possibly TRBD1 for D (5 bases). Germline lookup yields CDR1 SNHLY and CDR2 FYNNEI. V gave up 3 bases and J gave up 1 base, with 13 bases separating them. The CDR3 consists of 17 residues. The CDR3 sequence: CASSDAGLVSGANVLTF. CDR3 nucleotides: TGTGCCAGCAGTGACGCAGGGTTGGTGTCTGGGGCCAACGTCCTGACTTTC.

This chain uses TRBV7-9 with TRBJ1-3, with TRBD1 matching over 7 bases. Germline assignment: CDR1 SEHNR and CDR2 FQNEAQ (reference sequence). The J segment lost 0 bases and the V segment lost 5 bases, leaving 13 bases of the junction unmatched. This CDR3 has 18 residues. Here the CDR3 reads CASSPLPTTGNSGNTIYF. The CDR3 nucleotides are TGTGCCAGCAGCCCTCTGCCCACGACAGGGAACTCTGGAAACACCATATATTTT.

This chain uses TRBV7-9 with TRBJ2-1; 12 positions match TRBD2. The CDR3 sequence is 19 residues long. V dropped 6 bases and J dropped 0; count of bases not matched to a gene: 12. CDR1 and CDR2 from the germline V gene are SEHNR and FQNEAQ (reference sequence). The CDR3 sequence: CASSEVGLAGRSSYNEQFF. The CDR3 DNA reads as TGTGCCAGCAGTGAAGTCGGACTAGCGGGAAGAAGCTCCTACAATGAGCAGTTCTTC.

This CDR3 is CASRTSGQFYEQYF. Written as DNA, the CDR3 is TGTGCCAGCAGGACTAGCGGACAATTCTACGAGCAGTACTTC. V usage is TRBV27 and J usage is TRBJ2-7; 9 bases are shared with TRBD2. Germline CDR1 and CDR2: MNHEY and SMNVEV (reference sequence). This CDR3 region has 14 residues. V gave up 6 bases and J gave up 3 bases; unmatched junction bases: 6.

CDR3 DNA: TGCAGCGTTGGACAGGGGGGAAGCTACACCTTC. Translated: CSVGQGGSYTF. The rearrangement joins TRBV29-1 to TRBJ1-2, with 9 bases matching TRBD1. Trimming removed 4 bases from V and 9 bases from J; junction bases left unmatched: 3. The CDR3 extends over 11 amino acids. Germline values: CDR1 SQVTM, CDR2 ANQGSEA.

The chain joins TRBV6-5 to TRBJ1-1; D is uncertain. The CDR3 has 15 residues. Trimming shortened V by 6 bases and J by 3 bases, and 17 bases separated the two germline ends. Germline loops: CDR1 MNHEY, CDR2 SVGAGI. The CDR3 loop is CASRVQRAEYTEAFF. The CDR3 nucleotides read TGTGCCAGCAGGGTACAGAGGGCGGAGTACACTGAAGCTTTCTTT.

This rearrangement joins TRBV9 to TRBJ2-5; possibly TRBD1 or TRBD2 for D (5 bases each). Trimming shortened V by 0 bases and J by 7 bases, and 16 bases separated the two germline ends. Germline values: CDR1 SGDLS, CDR2 YYNGEE. CDR3 length: 15 residues. The chain's CDR3 is CASSVGGASPGTQYF. The CDR3 DNA reads TGTGCCAGCAGCGTAGGAGGGGCTAGCCCGGGGACCCAGTACTTC.

The chain recombines TRBV27 with TRBJ2-7; no firm D call. The CDR3 has 15 residues. Germline V gene sequence: CDR1 MNHEY, CDR2 SMNVEV (reference sequence). The V gene lost 5 bases and the J gene lost 4 bases, with 18 bases spanning the gap. The CDR3 is CASSHNPGPPYEQYF. The DNA of the CDR3 is TGTGCCAGCAGTCACAACCCAGGACCACCGTACGAGCAGTACTTC.